These 14 T cell receptor beta chains came from one sample sequenced in a study of blood T cell repertoires in COVID-19. Here immunoSEQ multiplex PCR was the method, and the copy in TCRdb shows in-frame clones only, minus some. The sample consists of 170,000 or so clones, around nine tenths of them appearing once. Sequences were obtained from peripheral blood. These receptors were obtained from a woman aged 18 to 35 who had recovered from COVID-19.

The chain carries TRBV7-9 and TRBJ2-1, with 9 bases aligning to TRBD1. Trimming cost V 2 bases and J 8 bases; bases outside gene matches: 7. CDR1 is SEHNR and CDR2 is FQNEAQ in the germline V gene (reference sequence). The CDR3 loop spans 15 amino acids. CDR3 DNA: TGTGCCAGCAGCTTATCACAGGGGGCTGAAGATGAGCAGTTCTTC. It codes for CASSLSQGAEDEQFF.

The chain employs TRBV18 and TRBJ1-6, with a possible D match to TRBD1 (5 bases). Germline V gene data show CDR1 as KGHSH and CDR2 as LQKENI. V was cut by 6 bases and J by 7 bases, with 19 bases left in between. The CDR3 runs to 16 residues. The CDR3 coding sequence is TGTGCCAGCTCCCCCTCCCGGGCAGGGAGGAATTCACCCCTCCACTTT. Protein product: CASSPSRAGRNSPLHF.

The rearrangement uses TRBV7-2 and TRBJ2-5, with TRBD2 matching 9 bases. The CDR3 consists of 15 residues. Germline V lookup: CDR1 SGHTA, CDR2 FQGNSA. The J segment lost 5 bases and the V segment lost 2 bases, leaving 6 bases of the junction unmatched. CDR3: CASSLSGGKEETQYF. As DNA, the CDR3 is TGTGCCAGCAGCTTAAGCGGGGGGAAGGAGGAGACCCAGTACTTC.

The V call is TRBV6-6, the J call TRBJ2-1; 10 bases line up with TRBD2. V lost 5 bases to trimming and J lost 6 bases; unmatched junction nucleotides: 19. CDR1 MNHNY and CDR2 SVGAGI come from the germline V gene (reference sequence). The length of the CDR3 is 19 residues. The CDR3: CASSPQWEASGGLRNEQFF. In DNA, the CDR3 is TGTGCCAGCAGTCCCCAATGGGAGGCTAGCGGGGGCCTCCGCAATGAGCAGTTCTTC.

This clone was detected only once. The chain employs TRBV29-1 and TRBJ1-2; D unclear. This CDR3 is 13 amino acids long. The germline V gene has CDR1 SQVTM and CDR2 ANQGSEA. V was cut by 6 bases and J by 4 bases, with 15 bases left in between. The CDR3 region has the DNA TGCAGCGTCCGGGGAGATACGCTCTATGGCTACACCTTC. This gives the protein CSVRGDTLYGYTF.

This chain uses TRBV7-2 with TRBJ1-5; D is uncertain. V lost 5 bases and J lost 1, with 6 bases in between. The germline gives CDR1 SGHTA, CDR2 FQGNSA. CDR3 length: 13 amino acids. The CDR3 region is CASSARSNQPQHF. CDR3 nucleotides: TGTGCCAGCAGCGCACGGAGCAATCAGCCCCAGCATTTT.

This rearrangement joins TRBV5-4 to TRBJ1-4; TRBD1 agrees at 12 bases. The germline V gene has CDR1 SGHNT and CDR2 YYREEE (reference sequence). The CDR3 loop spans 16 amino acids. V gave up 1 base and J gave up 10 bases; unmatched junction bases: 8. The CDR3 bases are TGTGCCAGCAGCTTGTGGGACAGGGGGCGTGTCCGAAAACTGTTTTTT. This translates into CASSLWDRGRVRKLFF. The full variable domain, its missing parts supplied by reference TRBV5-4 and TRBJ1-4, is ETGVTQSPTHLIKTRGQQVTLRCSSQSGHNTVSWYQQALGQGPQFIFQYYREEENGRGNFPPRFSGLQFPNYSSELNVNALELDDSALYLCASSLWDRGRVRKLFFGSGTQLSVL.

The V gene is TRBV6-4, the J gene TRBJ2-7; D perhaps matches TRBD2 (5 bases). The CDR3 sequence is 15 residues long. V dropped 4 bases and J dropped 4 bases, with 17 bases sitting between them. The V gene's germline CDR1 is MRHNA and CDR2 SNTAGT. The CDR3, as DNA: TGTGCCAGCAGTGTACCCAAGGAGGAAAGGTACGAGCAGTACTTC. Translating it yields CASSVPKEERYEQYF.

The chain links TRBV6-5 to TRBJ1-2; the D gene is possibly TRBD1 (6 bases). Trimming removed 6 bases from V and 8 bases from J, with 22 bases in between. The CDR3 is made up of 15 amino acids. Per germline, CDR1 MNHEY and CDR2 SVGAGI. As DNA, the CDR3 is TGTGCCAGCAGCTCCATAGGCCAGGGGCGATGGGGCTACACCTTC. Translated, it gives CASSSIGQGRWGYTF.

The V and J genes are TRBV6-5 and TRBJ2-7; D ambiguous. V lost 6 bases, J lost 3 bases, and 12 bases lay in between. The germline gives CDR1 MNHEY, CDR2 SVGAGI. This CDR3 contains 13 residues. CDR3 residues: CASRKVGYYEQYF. CDR3 bases: TGTGCCAGCAGAAAAGTGGGCTACTACGAGCAGTACTTC.

This clone was counted once. The chain has TRBV4-2 and TRBJ2-3, with D perhaps matching TRBD2 (5 bases). The CDR3 has 16 amino acids. CDR1 is LGHNA, CDR2 YNFKEQ, per germline. Trimming stripped 0 bases from V and 2 bases from J, with 12 bases between. DNA of the CDR3: TGTGCCAGCAGCCAAGAAGGTCTAGCAGACACAGATACGCAGTATTTT. Its translation is CASSQEGLADTDTQYF.

Only a few counts were recorded for this clone. This CDR3 is also generated by other DNA sequences in the sample. This rearrangement joins TRBV6-5 to TRBJ2-3; TRBD2 might be the D (5 bases). Germline CDR1 is MNHEY and CDR2 is SVGAGI. The CDR3 runs to 16 residues. V lost 0 bases to trimming and J lost 0 bases, with 10 bases between them. In DNA form, the CDR3 reads TGTGCCAGCAGTTACTCTGGGAGCGGTAGCACAGATACGCAGTATTTT. Translation: CASSYSGSGSTDTQYF.

J is TRBJ1-1 and V is TRBV12-3 or TRBV12-4, with unresolved D. The CDR3 runs 13 residues. V was shortened by 2 bases and J by 1 base, with 5 bases between the two germline ends. CDR3 in amino acids: CASSLSRNTEAFF. DNA of the CDR3: TGTGCCAGCAGTTTATCTCGGAACACTGAAGCTTTCTTT.

The chain combines TRBV15 with TRBJ2-7; TRBD2 aligns across 7 bases. In germline, CDR1 is LNHNV, CDR2 YYDKDF (reference sequence). This CDR3 has 13 amino acids. Unmatched junction bases numbered 3, after V lost 5 bases and J lost 2 bases. The DNA of the CDR3 is TGTGCCACCAGCGCGGGGAGGGCCTACGAGCAGTACTTC. Its protein is CATSAGRAYEQYF.